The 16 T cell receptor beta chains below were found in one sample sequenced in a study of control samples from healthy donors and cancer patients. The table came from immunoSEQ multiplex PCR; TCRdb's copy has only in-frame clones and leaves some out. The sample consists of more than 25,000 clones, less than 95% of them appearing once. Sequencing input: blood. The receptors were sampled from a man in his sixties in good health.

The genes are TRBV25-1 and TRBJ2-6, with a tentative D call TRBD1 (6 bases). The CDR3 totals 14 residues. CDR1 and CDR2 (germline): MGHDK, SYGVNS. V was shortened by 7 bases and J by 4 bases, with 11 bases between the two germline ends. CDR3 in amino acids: CASTGVGGANVLTF. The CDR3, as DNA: TGTGCCAGCACAGGGGTGGGGGGGGCCAACGTCCTGACTTTC.

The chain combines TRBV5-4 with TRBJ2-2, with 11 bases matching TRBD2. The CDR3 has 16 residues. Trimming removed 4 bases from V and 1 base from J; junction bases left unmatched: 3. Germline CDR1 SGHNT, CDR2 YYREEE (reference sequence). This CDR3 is CASSRGTSGNTGELFF. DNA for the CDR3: TGTGCCAGCAGCCGCGGGACTAGCGGGAACACCGGGGAGCTGTTTTTT.

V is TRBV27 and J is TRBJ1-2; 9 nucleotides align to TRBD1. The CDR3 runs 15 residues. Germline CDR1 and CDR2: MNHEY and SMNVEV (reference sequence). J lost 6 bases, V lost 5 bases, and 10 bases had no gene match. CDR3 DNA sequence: TGTGCCAGCAGTCCCCCACAGGGGGCCCGCGATGGCTACACCTTC. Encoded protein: CASSPPQGARDGYTF.

The CDR3 is CASSVAAPSGNTIYF. In DNA, the CDR3 is TGTGCCAGCAGCGTAGCTGCCCCCTCTGGAAACACCATATATTTT. V gene TRBV9 combines with J gene TRBJ1-3; D gene uncertain. Germline CDR1 is SGDLS and CDR2 is YYNGEE. V lost 0 bases and J lost 0, with 7 bases in between. The CDR3 is 15 amino acids. The variable domain in full, with the rest retrieved from reference TRBV9 and TRBJ1-3, is DSGVTQTPKHLITATGQRVTLRCSPRSGDLSVYWYQQSLDQGLQFLIQYYNGEERAKGNILERFSAQQFPDLHSELNLSSLELGDSALYFCASSVAAPSGNTIYFGEGSWLTVV.

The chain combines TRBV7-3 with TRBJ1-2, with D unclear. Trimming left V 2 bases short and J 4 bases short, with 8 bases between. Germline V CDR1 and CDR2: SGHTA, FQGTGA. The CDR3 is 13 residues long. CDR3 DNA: TGTGCCAGCAGCTTATTAACCAGCTATGGCTACACCTTC. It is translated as CASSLLTSYGYTF.

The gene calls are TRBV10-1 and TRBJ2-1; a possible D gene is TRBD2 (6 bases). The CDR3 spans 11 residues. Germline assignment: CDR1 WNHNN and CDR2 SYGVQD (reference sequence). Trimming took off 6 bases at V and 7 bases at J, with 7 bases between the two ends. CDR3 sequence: CASSRGNEQFF. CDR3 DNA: TGCGCCAGCAGCCGGGGGAATGAGCAGTTCTTC.

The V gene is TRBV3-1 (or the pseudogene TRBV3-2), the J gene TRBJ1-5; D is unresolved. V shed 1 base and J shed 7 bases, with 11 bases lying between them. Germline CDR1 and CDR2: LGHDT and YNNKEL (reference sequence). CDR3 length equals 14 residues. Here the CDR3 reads CASSQGVTRQPQHF. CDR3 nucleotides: TGTGCCAGCAGCCAAGGTGTAACCCGGCAGCCCCAGCATTTT.

CDR3 protein: CASSLIIAGTSGGNEQFF. The DNA of the CDR3 is TGTGCCAGCAGCCTAATAATTGCCGGGACTAGCGGGGGCAATGAGCAGTTCTTC. The chain couples TRBV4-2 to TRBJ2-1, with 14 bases lining up with TRBD2. Looked up from germline, CDR1 is LGHNA and CDR2 is YNFKEQ. The trim removed 4 bases at V and 6 bases at J, leaving 11 bases unmatched. The CDR3 consists of 18 residues.

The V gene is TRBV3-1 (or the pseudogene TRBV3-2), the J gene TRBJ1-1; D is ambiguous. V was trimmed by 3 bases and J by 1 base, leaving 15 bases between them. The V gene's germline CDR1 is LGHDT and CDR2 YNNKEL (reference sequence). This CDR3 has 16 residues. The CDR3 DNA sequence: TGTGCCAGCAGCCAGGCATTCACCGTCCCGAACACTGAAGCTTTCTTT. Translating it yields CASSQAFTVPNTEAFF.

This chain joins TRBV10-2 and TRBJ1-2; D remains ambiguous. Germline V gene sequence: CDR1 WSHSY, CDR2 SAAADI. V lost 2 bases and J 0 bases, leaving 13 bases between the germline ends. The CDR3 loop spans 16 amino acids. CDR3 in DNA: TGCGCCAGCAGTGAGGCTAGGGCAGCCTCTAACTATGGCTACACCTTC. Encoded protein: CASSEARAASNYGYTF.

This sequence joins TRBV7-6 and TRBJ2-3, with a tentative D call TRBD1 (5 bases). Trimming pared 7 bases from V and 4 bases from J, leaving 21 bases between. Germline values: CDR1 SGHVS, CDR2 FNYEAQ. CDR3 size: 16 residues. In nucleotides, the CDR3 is TGTGCCAGCACCAATACGATAAGGGGTTCGGCAGATACGCAGTATTTT. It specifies CASTNTIRGSADTQYF.

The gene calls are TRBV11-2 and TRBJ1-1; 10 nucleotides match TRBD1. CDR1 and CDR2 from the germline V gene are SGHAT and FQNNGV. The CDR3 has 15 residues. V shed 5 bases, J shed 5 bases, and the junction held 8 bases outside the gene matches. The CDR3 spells CASSPRDRGRTEAFF. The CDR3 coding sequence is TGTGCCAGCAGCCCCAGGGACAGGGGAAGGACTGAAGCTTTCTTT.

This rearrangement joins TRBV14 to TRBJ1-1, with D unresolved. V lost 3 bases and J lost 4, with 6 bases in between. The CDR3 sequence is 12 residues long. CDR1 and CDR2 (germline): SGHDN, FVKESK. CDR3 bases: TGTGCCAGCAGCCAGTGGGGCACTGAAGCTTTCTTT. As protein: CASSQWGTEAFF.

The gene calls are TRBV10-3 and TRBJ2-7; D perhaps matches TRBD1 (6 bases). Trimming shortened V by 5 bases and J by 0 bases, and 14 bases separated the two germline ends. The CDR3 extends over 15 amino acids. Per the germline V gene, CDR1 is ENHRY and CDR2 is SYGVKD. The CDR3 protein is CAISKTGRSSYEQYF. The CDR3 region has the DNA TGTGCCATCAGTAAAACAGGGAGAAGCTCCTACGAGCAGTACTTC.

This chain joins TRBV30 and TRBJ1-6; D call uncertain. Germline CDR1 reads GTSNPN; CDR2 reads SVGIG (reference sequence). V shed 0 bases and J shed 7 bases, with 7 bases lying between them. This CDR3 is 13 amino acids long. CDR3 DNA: TGTGCCTGGAGTGTAGGTCCGAATTCACCCCTCCACTTT. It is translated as CAWSVGPNSPLHF.

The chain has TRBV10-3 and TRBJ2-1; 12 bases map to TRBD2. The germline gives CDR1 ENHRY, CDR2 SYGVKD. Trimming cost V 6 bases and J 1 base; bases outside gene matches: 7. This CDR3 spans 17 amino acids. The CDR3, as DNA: TGTGCCATCAGCTCGACTAGCGGGGGTTTTTCCTACAATGAGCAGTTCTTC. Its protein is CAISSTSGGFSYNEQFF.